The 17 T cell receptor beta chains presented below share a single source sample, sequenced in a study of regulatory T cells in long-lasting Graves disease (dated by TCRdb to the early 2020s). Read against the paper, the sample's time point label means: persistent/refractory GD, antithyroid drugs over 5 years with positive TRAb. For both TCR sequencing and RNA sequencing, RNA was extracted from PBMCs using TRIzol. The library was built by means of multiplex PCR. Sequencing used an Illumina HiSeq 4000. iRepertoire HTBI primers and Arm-PCR amplification of CDR3 regions were used to construct TCR beta libraries. TCRdb took the public reads, trimmed them with fastp at Q25, ran MiXCR for clone calling and kept in-frame beta chains. Rows are unified per CDR3 protein, each entry keeping the most common DNA and genes. The sample table shows around 450,000 distinct CDR3 sequences, and about a fifth are seen once. The ten largest account for 6.5% to 9% of the sample.

Here the sequenced sample was peripheral blood mononuclear cells (PBMCs), taken when the disease was refractory, from a patient treated with antithyroid drugs. These receptor sequences come from a female donor with Graves disease.

The table lists this clonotype with many counts. Just one base apart from a much larger clone, this may be a read error. The chain uses TRBV28 and TRBJ1-6; no firm D call. Germline V CDR1 and CDR2: MDHEN, SYDVKM. The CDR3 sequence is 15 residues long. The CDR3 DNA reads as TGTGCCAGCAGTTCCCTTCCGGCGCATGGTTCACCCCCCCACTTT. It codes for CASSSLPAHGSPPHF.

This clonotype came up many times. The V gene is TRBV30, the J gene TRBJ2-5; D gene unclear. The CDR3 sequence is 13 residues long. Germline assignment: CDR1 GTSNPN and CDR2 SVGIG (reference sequence). In DNA form, the CDR3 reads TGTGCGTTAGCTCACTTACCCCAAGAGACCCAGTACTTC. Encoded protein: CALAHLPQETQYF.

This clonotype has ten or more counts. The J gene is TRBJ1-5, the V gene TRBV28, with 8 bases fitting TRBD1. The CDR3 totals 14 residues. CDR1 is MDHEN and CDR2 is SYDVKM in the germline V gene. Trimming took 5 bases from V and 4 from J; bases not matched to a gene: 4. Here the CDR3 DNA reads TGTGCCAGCAGTCTCAGACAGGGGAATCAGCCCCAGCATTTT. Amino acid sequence: CASSLRQGNQPQHF.

This clonotype was observed a handful of times. This sequence joins TRBV20-1 and TRBJ2-7; D unresolved. The CDR3 loop spans 14 amino acids. Trimming pared 0 bases from V and 2 bases from J, leaving 11 bases between. CDR1 DFQATT and CDR2 SNEGSKA come from the germline V gene (reference sequence). The CDR3 nucleotides read TGCAGTGCTAGAGATACAGCAATGGCCTACGAGCAGTACTTC. This sequence encodes CSARDTAMAYEQYF.

This rearrangement joins TRBV6-1 to TRBJ1-2; a weak D match, TRBD1 (5 bases). V was clipped by 5 bases and J by 5 bases, with 15 bases between them. CDR3 size: 14 residues. Germline-derived CDR1 and CDR2 are MNHNS and SASEGT. As DNA, the CDR3 is TGTGCCAGCAGTAAACCACGGGACTCGTATGGCTACACCTTC. Amino acid sequence: CASSKPRDSYGYTF.

This clonotype was seen ten or more times. The chain recombines TRBV10-3 with TRBJ1-1; D not resolved. This CDR3 has 15 residues. V lost 6 bases to trimming and J lost 1 base, with 15 bases between them. Per germline, CDR1 ENHRY and CDR2 SYGVKD. The CDR3 DNA sequence: TGTGCCATCAGGGAATTCTATCATCGGAACACTGAAGCTTTCTTT. Its translation: CAIREFYHRNTEAFF.

This clonotype appeared many times. The chain uses TRBV2 and TRBJ1-1; 9 bases line up with TRBD1. The CDR3 has 14 amino acids. CDR1 and CDR2 from the germline V gene are SNHLY and FYNNEI. V shed 6 bases, J shed 5 bases, and the junction held 7 bases outside the gene matches. The CDR3 bases are TGTGCCAGCAGGGGGACAGGGAGGGATACTGAAGCTTTCTTT. It encodes CASRGTGRDTEAFF.

This clonotype has at least ten counts. The rearrangement uses TRBV12-3 or TRBV12-4 and TRBJ1-3; D is perhaps TRBD1 (5 bases). The CDR3 has 13 amino acids. Trimming shortened V by 7 bases and J by 0 bases, and 7 bases separated the two germline ends. CDR3 DNA: TGTGCCAGCACAGGGTTCTCTGGAAACACCATATATTTT. The encoded protein is CASTGFSGNTIYF.

Of note for this clonotype: This may arise from a read error, as a much more abundant clone is one base away. The chain employs TRBV11-2 and TRBJ1-3; tentatively, D is TRBD1 (6 bases). The germline gives CDR1 SGHAT, CDR2 FQNNGV. CDR3 length: 14 residues. CDR3 sequence: CASKPRGAGNAIYF. CDR3 nucleotides: TGTGCCAGCAAGCCTCGGGGGGCTGGAAACGCCATATATTTT.

The V and J genes are TRBV24-1 and TRBJ1-1; D gene uncertain. Trimming stripped 2 bases from V and 10 bases from J, with 13 bases between. Germline V gene lookup returns CDR1 KGHDR and CDR2 SFDVKD. The CDR3 loop spans 13 amino acids. DNA for the CDR3: TGTGCCACCAGTGATTCAACCTCCGAGGCAGCTTTCTTT. Protein sequence: CATSDSTSEAAFF.

Many counts were recorded for this clonotype. This chain links TRBV28 with TRBJ1-4; 7 bases agree with TRBD1. Per the germline V gene, CDR1 is MDHEN and CDR2 is SYDVKM. The CDR3 consists of 14 residues. The V gene end was trimmed by 2 bases and the J gene end by 7 bases; junction bases not matched to a gene: 4. The CDR3 spells CASSLRGLGEKLFF. The CDR3 nucleotides are TGTGCCAGCAGTTTAAGGGGGCTCGGTGAAAAACTGTTTTTT.

This clonotype was found a few times. This chain connects TRBV9 to TRBJ2-5; D is perhaps TRBD2 (6 bases). CDR1 and CDR2 from the germline V gene are SGDLS and YYNGEE. The V end lost 0 bases, the J end lost 5 bases, and 17 bases lay between the germline ends. The CDR3 is made up of 16 amino acids. CDR3 sequence (DNA): TGTGCCAGCAGCGTAGGGGGGACTTCCGTCGGCGAGACCCAGTACTTC. Amino acids: CASSVGGTSVGETQYF.

This chain connects TRBV7-2 to TRBJ2-7; 7 bases line up with TRBD1. The CDR3 is made up of 14 amino acids. Germline CDR1 reads SGHTA; CDR2 reads FQGNSA. With V trimmed by 1 base and J by 3 bases, 3 bases remained unmatched. CDR3 DNA sequence: TGTGCCAGCAGCTTAGTACGGGACAGCTACGAGCAGTACTTC. It translates to CASSLVRDSYEQYF. Using reference TRBV7-2 and TRBJ2-7 for the parts outside the CDR3, the full variable domain is GAGVSQSPSNKVTEKGKDVELRCDPISGHTALYWYRQSLGQGLEFLIYFQGNSAPDKSGLPSDRFSAERTGGSVSTLTIQRTQQEDSAVYLCASSLVRDSYEQYFGPGTRLTVT.

The chain uses TRBV19 and TRBJ1-2; D is perhaps TRBD1 (6 bases). The germline CDR1 and CDR2 sequences are LNHDA and SQIVND (reference sequence). The CDR3 length is 16 residues. Trimming took off 5 bases at V and 4 bases at J, with 20 bases between the two ends. The CDR3 reads CASSAIGGQALYGYTF. The CDR3 DNA is TGTGCCAGTAGTGCCATCGGGGGGCAGGCCCTCTATGGCTACACCTTC.

This clonotype was seen repeatedly, ten times or more. The chain couples TRBV12-3 or TRBV12-4 to TRBJ2-7; 7 nucleotides align to TRBD2. The CDR3 loop spans 15 amino acids. J lost 4 bases, V lost 3 bases, and 9 bases had no gene match. The CDR3 here is CASSFVEAGLYEQYF. In DNA form, the CDR3 reads TGTGCCAGCAGTTTTGTAGAAGCGGGGCTTTACGAGCAGTACTTC.

This clonotype has just a few counts. In DNA, the CDR3 is TGTGCCAGCAGCTCCGCGAAGGAGGGGCTGAATTCACCCCTCCACTTT. As protein: CASSSAKEGLNSPLHF. The chain carries TRBV7-8 and TRBJ1-6; TRBD1 is a possible D gene (5 bases). V was shortened by 4 bases and J by 7 bases, with 17 bases between the two germline ends. Germline loops: CDR1 SGHVS, CDR2 FQNEAQ. The CDR3 spans 16 residues.

In this sample, this clonotype turned up many times. The chain has TRBV30 and TRBJ1-1; D not certain. Germline V lookup: CDR1 GTSNPN, CDR2 SVGIG (reference sequence). V lost 2 bases, J lost 0 bases, and 7 bases lay in between. The CDR3 contains 13 residues. Here the CDR3 reads CAWSRTVNTEAFF. CDR3 sequence (DNA): TGTGCCTGGAGTCGCACCGTGAACACTGAAGCTTTCTTT.